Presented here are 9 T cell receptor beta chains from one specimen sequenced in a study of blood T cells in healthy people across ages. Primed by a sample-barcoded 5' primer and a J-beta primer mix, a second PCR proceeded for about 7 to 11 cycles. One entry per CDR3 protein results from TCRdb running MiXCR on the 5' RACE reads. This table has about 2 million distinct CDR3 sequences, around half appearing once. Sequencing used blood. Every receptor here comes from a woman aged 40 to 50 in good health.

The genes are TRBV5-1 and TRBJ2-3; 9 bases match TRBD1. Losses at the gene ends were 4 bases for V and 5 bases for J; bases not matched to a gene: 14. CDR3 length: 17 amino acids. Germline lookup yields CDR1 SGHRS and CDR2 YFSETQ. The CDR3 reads CASSTGQGNVWGDTQYF. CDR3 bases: TGCGCCAGCAGCACGGGACAGGGTAATGTTTGGGGAGATACGCAGTATTTT.

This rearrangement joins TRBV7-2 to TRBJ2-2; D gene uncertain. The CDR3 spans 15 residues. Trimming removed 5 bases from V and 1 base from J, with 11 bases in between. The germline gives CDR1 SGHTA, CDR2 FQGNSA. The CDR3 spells CASSRDPGNTGELFF. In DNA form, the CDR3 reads TGTGCCAGCAGCCGAGACCCAGGGAACACCGGGGAGCTGTTTTTT.

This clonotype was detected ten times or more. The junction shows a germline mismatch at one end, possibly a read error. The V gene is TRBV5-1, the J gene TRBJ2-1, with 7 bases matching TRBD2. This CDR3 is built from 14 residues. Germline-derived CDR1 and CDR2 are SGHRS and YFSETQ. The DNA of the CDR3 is TGTGCCAGCAGCTCCTCGGGGGGCTACAATGAGCAGTTCTTC. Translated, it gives CASSSSGGYNEQFF. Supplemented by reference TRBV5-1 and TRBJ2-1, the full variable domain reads KAGVTQTPRYLIKTRGQQVTLSCSPISGHRSVSWYQQTPGQGLQFLFEYFSETQRNKGNFPGRFSGRQFSNSRSEMNVSTLELGDSALYLCASSSSGGYNEQFFGPGTRLTVL.

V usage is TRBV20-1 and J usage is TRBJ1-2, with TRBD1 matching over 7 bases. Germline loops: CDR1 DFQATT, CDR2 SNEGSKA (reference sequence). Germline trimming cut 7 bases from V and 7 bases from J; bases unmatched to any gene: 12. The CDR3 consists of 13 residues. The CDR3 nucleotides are TGCAGTGTTCCAGGGCAGGGGGAGTCTGGCTACACCTTC. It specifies CSVPGQGESGYTF.

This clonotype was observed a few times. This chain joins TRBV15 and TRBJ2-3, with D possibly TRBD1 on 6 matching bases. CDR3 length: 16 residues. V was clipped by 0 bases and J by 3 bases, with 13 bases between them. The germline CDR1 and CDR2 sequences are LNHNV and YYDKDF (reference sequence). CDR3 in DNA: TGTGCCACCAGCAGAGACCCAGGGGAGCGGACAGATACGCAGTATTTT. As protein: CATSRDPGERTDTQYF.

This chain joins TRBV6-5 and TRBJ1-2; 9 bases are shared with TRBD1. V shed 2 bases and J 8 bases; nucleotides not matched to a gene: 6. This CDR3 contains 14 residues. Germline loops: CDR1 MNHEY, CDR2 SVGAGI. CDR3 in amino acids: CASSYEQGARGYTF. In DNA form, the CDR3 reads TGTGCCAGCAGTTACGAACAGGGGGCGCGAGGCTACACCTTC.

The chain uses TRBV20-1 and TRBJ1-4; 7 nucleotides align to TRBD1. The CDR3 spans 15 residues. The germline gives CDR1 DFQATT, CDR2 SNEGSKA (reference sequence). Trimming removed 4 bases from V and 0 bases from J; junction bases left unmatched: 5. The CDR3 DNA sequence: TGCAGTGCTACGGGGACAGCTGCAACTAATGAAAAACTGTTTTTT. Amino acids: CSATGTAATNEKLFF.

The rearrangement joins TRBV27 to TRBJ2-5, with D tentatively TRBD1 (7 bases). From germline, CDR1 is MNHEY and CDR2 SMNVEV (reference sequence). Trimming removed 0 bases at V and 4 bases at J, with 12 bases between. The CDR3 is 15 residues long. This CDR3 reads CASSLSYRGGETQYF. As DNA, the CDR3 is TGTGCCAGCAGTTTATCGTACAGGGGAGGAGAGACCCAGTACTTC.

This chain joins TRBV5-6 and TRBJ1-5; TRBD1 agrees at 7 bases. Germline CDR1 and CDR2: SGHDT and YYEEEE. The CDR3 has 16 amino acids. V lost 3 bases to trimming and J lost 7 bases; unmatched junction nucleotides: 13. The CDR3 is CASSSKTGSGEQPQHF. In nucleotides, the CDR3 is TGTGCCAGCAGCTCTAAGACAGGGTCGGGGGAGCAGCCCCAGCATTTT. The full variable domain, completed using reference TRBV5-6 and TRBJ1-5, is DAGVTQSPTHLIKTRGQQVTLRCSPKSGHDTVSWYQQALGQGPQFIFQYYEEEERQRGNFPDRFSGHQFPNYSSELNVNALLLGDSALYLCASSSKTGSGEQPQHFGDGTRLSIL.